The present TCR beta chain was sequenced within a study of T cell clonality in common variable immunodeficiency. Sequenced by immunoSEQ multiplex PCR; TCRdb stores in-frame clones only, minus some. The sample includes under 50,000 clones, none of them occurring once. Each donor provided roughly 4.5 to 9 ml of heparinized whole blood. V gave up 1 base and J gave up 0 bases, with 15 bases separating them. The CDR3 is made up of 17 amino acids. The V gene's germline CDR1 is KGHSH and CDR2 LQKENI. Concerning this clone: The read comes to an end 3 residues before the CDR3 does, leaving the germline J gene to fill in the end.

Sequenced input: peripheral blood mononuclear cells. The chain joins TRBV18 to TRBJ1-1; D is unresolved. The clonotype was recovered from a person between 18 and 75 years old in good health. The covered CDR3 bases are TGTGCCAGCTCACCACTGGGGAATAGCGCCATGAACACTGAA. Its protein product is CASSPLGNSAMNTE. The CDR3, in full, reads CASSPLGNSAMNTEAFF.